Each of the 31 T cell receptor beta chains below was sequenced from the same sample in a study of T cell responses to AZD1222 COVID-19 vaccine (TCRdb year 2021). The library was produced with the immunoSEQ multiplex PCR assay. TCRdb mirrors the immuneACCESS table, restricted to in-frame sequences. Some clones are absent from its copies; in checked studies, under half trace to an unresolved V gene, and the reason for the others is unknown. Across this sample there are 100,000 or so clones, with over 75% seen only once. The ten largest make up 2% to 3% of the sample. The sample's time point, from its label and the paper: baseline before first vaccination. The sequences come from peripheral blood, collected on day 0 of AZD1222 vaccination. The receptors were sampled from an adult in good health.

The J gene is TRBJ2-7, the V gene TRBV6-5, with 7 bases aligning to TRBD1. Germline V CDR1 and CDR2: MNHEY, SVGAGI. V was pared by 2 bases and J by 6 bases, with 4 bases of the junction left unmatched. The CDR3 is 13 amino acids. CDR3 residues: CASSYIRQGEQYF. Here the CDR3 DNA reads TGTGCCAGCAGTTACATAAGACAGGGCGAGCAGTACTTC.

The V call is TRBV10-3, the J call TRBJ2-6; D gene unclear. From germline, CDR1 is ENHRY and CDR2 SYGVKD. There are 17 residues in the CDR3. Trimming stripped 3 bases from V and 3 bases from J, with 15 bases between. The CDR3 nucleotides read TGTGCCATCAGTGAATCAAGATGGGTAGGTGGGGCCAACGTCCTGACTTTC. Translated: CAISESRWVGGANVLTF.

The DNA for the CDR3 is TGTGCTAGTGCCCACTCCGGGACAGGCACTCAGCCCCAGCATTTT. This sequence encodes CASAHSGTGTQPQHF. The chain carries TRBV12-5 and TRBJ1-5; 8 bases line up with TRBD1. Germline V CDR1 and CDR2: LGHNT, FRNRAP. This CDR3 region has 15 residues. V dropped 7 bases and J dropped 6; count of bases not matched to a gene: 11.

This rearrangement joins TRBV7-2 to TRBJ2-3; TRBD2 aligns across 9 bases. This CDR3 has 15 amino acids. Germline V gene sequence: CDR1 SGHTA, CDR2 FQGNSA. V shed 5 bases and J 10 bases; nucleotides not matched to a gene: 13. CDR3 sequence: CASSPSSGSGGSQYF. In DNA, the CDR3 is TGTGCCAGCAGCCCCAGTAGCGGGAGTGGGGGTTCGCAGTATTTT.

This sequence joins TRBV11-2 and TRBJ1-2; 8 bases agree with TRBD1. Germline CDR1 SGHAT, CDR2 FQNNGV. Trimming at V came to 5 bases and at J to 1 base, leaving 3 bases not matched to a gene. The CDR3 runs 14 residues. The CDR3: CASSAGQGNYGYTF. CDR3 nucleotides: TGTGCCAGCAGCGCCGGACAGGGTAACTATGGCTACACCTTC.

The CDR3 DNA reads TGTGCCAGCAGTCTTTACACCGGGGAGCTGTTTTTT. This codes for CASSLYTGELFF. The chain recombines TRBV9 with TRBJ2-2; no definite D call. Germline lookup yields CDR1 SGDLS and CDR2 YYNGEE. This CDR3 spans 12 amino acids. V shed 5 bases and J shed 3 bases, with 5 bases lying between them. The whole variable domain, remainder taken from reference TRBV9 and TRBJ2-2, is DSGVTQTPKHLITATGQRVTLRCSPRSGDLSVYWYQQSLDQGLQFLIQYYNGEERAKGNILERFSAQQFPDLHSELNLSSLELGDSALYFCASSLYTGELFFGEGSRLTVL.

This clone was seen just once. The chain uses TRBV5-1 and TRBJ2-1; 12 nucleotides agree with TRBD2. The CDR3 totals 18 residues. Germline assignment: CDR1 SGHRS and CDR2 YFSETQ. J was trimmed by 7 bases and V by 0 bases; bases with no gene match: 11. CDR3 loop: CASSLVGGRTSGKNEQFF. CDR3 sequence (DNA): TGCGCCAGCAGCTTGGTCGGAGGCAGGACTAGCGGGAAGAATGAGCAGTTCTTC.

The J gene is TRBJ1-5, the V gene TRBV19, with D perhaps matching TRBD1 (6 bases). The V gene lost 3 bases and the J gene lost 6 bases, with 15 bases spanning the gap. The germline CDR1 and CDR2 sequences are LNHDA and SQIVND (reference sequence). The CDR3 spans 15 residues. CDR3 region: CASSILSGAGQPQHF. DNA of the CDR3: TGTGCCAGTAGTATTCTTTCGGGGGCTGGTCAGCCCCAGCATTTT.

The chain has TRBV6-5 and TRBJ2-7; D might be TRBD2 (5 bases). Per the germline V gene, CDR1 is MNHEY and CDR2 is SVGAGI. The CDR3 loop spans 13 amino acids. The V and J ends lost 9 bases and 0 bases respectively, with 12 bases between them. The CDR3 DNA sequence: TGTGCCAGTCTCACCGGGAACTCCTACGAGCAGTACTTC. Its translation: CASLTGNSYEQYF.

The chain joins TRBV5-1 to TRBJ2-5; D is unclear. CDR1 is SGHRS and CDR2 is YFSETQ in the germline V gene. The V and J ends lost 0 bases and 3 bases respectively, with 9 bases between them. This CDR3 has 14 amino acids. The DNA for the CDR3 is TGCGCCAGCAGCTTGGGTCGCGAAAAAGAGACCCAGTACTTC. It encodes CASSLGREKETQYF.

Here the CDR3 DNA reads TGTGCCAGCAGTGAAACTTTGCCCACTGAAGCTTTCTTT. It yields the protein CASSETLPTEAFF. This chain uses TRBV6-1 with TRBJ1-1; no clear D. V shed 2 bases and J shed 4 bases, with 8 bases lying between them. Germline lookup yields CDR1 MNHNS and CDR2 SASEGT. This CDR3 is built from 13 residues.

This sequence joins TRBV5-1 and TRBJ1-3, with D perhaps TRBD1 (6 bases). This CDR3 is built from 16 residues. Germline V gene lookup returns CDR1 SGHRS and CDR2 YFSETQ. Trimming cost V 4 bases and J 0 bases, with 14 bases left between them. CDR3 region: CASSIRGPPSGNTIYF. In DNA form, the CDR3 reads TGCGCCAGCAGCATCAGGGGCCCTCCCTCTGGAAACACCATATATTTT.

The rearrangement joins TRBV7-2 to TRBJ1-3; D is possibly TRBD1 (5 bases). V gave up 5 bases and J gave up 8 bases, with 13 bases separating them. The CDR3 totals 13 residues. Germline V lookup: CDR1 SGHTA, CDR2 FQGNSA. CDR3 loop: CASSPRVADTIYF. CDR3 bases: TGTGCCAGCAGCCCCAGGGTTGCAGACACCATATATTTT. The complete variable domain, with remaining parts taken from reference TRBV7-2 and TRBJ1-3, reads GAGVSQSPSNKVTEKGKDVELRCDPISGHTALYWYRQSLGQGLEFLIYFQGNSAPDKSGLPSDRFSAERTGGSVSTLTIQRTQQEDSAVYLCASSPRVADTIYFGEGSWLTVV.

The rearrangement uses TRBV10-2 and TRBJ2-2; tentative D call: TRBD2 (6 bases). Per the germline V gene, CDR1 is WSHSY and CDR2 is SAAADI. Deletions cut 5 bases from V and 0 bases from J, with 13 bases between. This CDR3 comprises 16 residues. The CDR3 is CASSWVGGSNTGELFF. CDR3 bases: TGCGCCAGCAGTTGGGTGGGGGGATCGAACACCGGGGAGCTGTTTTTT.

The chain links TRBV7-9 to TRBJ1-4; 8 nucleotides line up with TRBD1. V lost 5 bases, J lost 7 bases, and 6 bases stayed unmatched. CDR1 SEHNR and CDR2 FQNEAQ come from the germline V gene (reference sequence). This CDR3 has 14 residues. CDR3 nucleotides: TGTGCCAGCAGCCTTGGGACAGGCGGTGAAAAACTGTTTTTT. Translating gives CASSLGTGGEKLFF.

This chain joins TRBV7-9 and TRBJ2-1; perhaps D is TRBD1 or TRBD2 (6 bases each). Germline V gene data show CDR1 as SEHNR and CDR2 as FQNEAQ (reference sequence). The germline V and J ends were trimmed by 5 bases and 4 bases, with 15 bases remaining between them. CDR3 length: 15 residues. The CDR3 region is CASSTGTALYNEQFF. CDR3 DNA sequence: TGTGCCAGCAGCACAGGGACTGCCCTATACAATGAGCAGTTCTTC.

V is TRBV5-8 and J is TRBJ1-2; possibly TRBD1 for D (6 bases). The V gene's germline CDR1 is SGHTS and CDR2 YDEGEE. The CDR3 is 13 residues long. Trimming removed 0 bases at V and 4 bases at J, with 7 bases between. CDR3: CASSLGQVYGYTF. DNA of the CDR3: TGTGCCAGCAGCTTGGGACAGGTCTATGGCTACACCTTC.

The chain has TRBV28 and TRBJ1-1; 7 bases are shared with TRBD1. V was pared by 3 bases and J by 2 bases, with 9 bases of the junction left unmatched. The germline V gene has CDR1 MDHEN and CDR2 SYDVKM. The CDR3 loop spans 16 amino acids. CDR3 DNA sequence: TGTGCCAGCAGTTTTCAGGGGGAGGGGAAAAACACTGAAGCTTTCTTT. Protein: CASSFQGEGKNTEAFF.

The V gene is TRBV7-2, the J gene TRBJ1-5; a possible D gene is TRBD1 (5 bases). This CDR3 is built from 15 residues. The V end lost 5 bases, the J end lost 0 bases, and 11 bases lay between the germline ends. Germline CDR1 and CDR2: SGHTA and FQGNSA. The CDR3 reads CASSPGPNSNQPQHF. In DNA, the CDR3 is TGTGCCAGCAGCCCGGGACCTAATAGCAATCAGCCCCAGCATTTT. Full variable domain (missing parts from reference TRBV7-2 and TRBJ1-5): GAGVSQSPSNKVTEKGKDVELRCDPISGHTALYWYRQSLGQGLEFLIYFQGNSAPDKSGLPSDRFSAERTGGSVSTLTIQRTQQEDSAVYLCASSPGPNSNQPQHFGDGTRLSIL.

The chain carries TRBV6-1 and TRBJ2-5; 9 bases fit TRBD2. Germline V gives CDR1 MNHNS, CDR2 SASEGT. The J segment lost 6 bases and the V segment lost 1 base, leaving 12 bases of the junction unmatched. CDR3 length equals 17 residues. The CDR3 region is CASSEGASGATTKTQYF. The CDR3 bases are TGTGCCAGCAGTGAAGGTGCTAGCGGGGCTACGACGAAGACCCAGTACTTC.

The genes are TRBV6-4 and TRBJ2-3; no definite D call. The V gene lost 3 bases and the J gene lost 3 bases, with 7 bases spanning the gap. Germline-derived CDR1 and CDR2 are MRHNA and SNTAGT. CDR3 length: 13 residues. CDR3 nucleotides: TGTGCCAGCAGTGAGCAGGTTACAGATACGCAGTATTTT. Translated: CASSEQVTDTQYF.

The rearrangement uses TRBV7-9 and TRBJ1-2; 9 bases align to TRBD1. After removal of 3 bases from V and 1 base from J, the junction contained 3 bases not matched to a gene. In germline, CDR1 is SEHNR, CDR2 FQNEAQ (reference sequence). This CDR3 region has 15 residues. CDR3 in amino acids: CASSLGQGFNYGYTF. The CDR3 DNA reads as TGTGCCAGCAGCTTGGGACAGGGCTTTAACTATGGCTACACCTTC.

The chain couples TRBV4-2 to TRBJ2-5, with a weak D call TRBD2 (5 bases). CDR1 is LGHNA, CDR2 YNFKEQ, per germline. Trimming removed 1 base at V and 3 bases at J, with 18 bases between. The length of the CDR3 is 17 residues. CDR3 sequence: CASSQGAGRSVEETQYF. The CDR3 coding sequence is TGTGCCAGCAGCCAAGGGGCGGGCAGGTCTGTTGAAGAGACCCAGTACTTC.

This chain uses TRBV9 with TRBJ1-2; D gene unclear. Trimming removed 4 bases at V and 4 bases at J, with 17 bases between. The CDR3 length is 15 residues. Germline loops: CDR1 SGDLS, CDR2 YYNGEE. CDR3 coding DNA: TGTGCCAGCAGCCCCTATGACAAGGCCTTCTATGGCTACACCTTC. This sequence encodes CASSPYDKAFYGYTF. The whole variable domain, filled in from reference TRBV9 and TRBJ1-2, reads DSGVTQTPKHLITATGQRVTLRCSPRSGDLSVYWYQQSLDQGLQFLIQYYNGEERAKGNILERFSAQQFPDLHSELNLSSLELGDSALYFCASSPYDKAFYGYTFGSGTRLTVV.

The genes are TRBV21-1 and TRBJ1-5; TRBD1 was called by the table and not checked on the DNA. TRBV21-1 is a pseudogene segment. There are 19 residues in the CDR3. The CDR3 DNA reads TGTGCCAGCAGCAAATATAGAGGGGGCGCGTTAGGGAGCAATCAGCCCCAGCATTTT. Protein sequence: CASSKYRGGALGSNQPQHF.

This clone was picked up one time. The chain recombines TRBV10-3 with TRBJ2-7, with a possible D match to TRBD1 (7 bases). The ends were cut back, 0 bases at V and 3 bases at J, with 24 bases in the middle. Germline lookup yields CDR1 ENHRY and CDR2 SYGVKD. This CDR3 has 19 amino acids. In nucleotides, the CDR3 is TGTGCCATCAGTGAGTCGAGGGACCCGACAGGGAGGAGAGTCTACGAGCAGTACTTC. Translated: CAISESRDPTGRRVYEQYF.

This clone was recorded once. The chain recombines TRBV4-3 with TRBJ1-5; D is perhaps TRBD1 (5 bases). The germline CDR1 and CDR2 sequences are LGHNA and YSLEER. V lost 0 bases, J lost 7 bases, and 13 bases lay in between. The CDR3 extends over 15 amino acids. The CDR3 loop is CASSQEIDGGQPQHF. The DNA of the CDR3 is TGCGCCAGCAGCCAAGAAATAGATGGGGGGCAGCCCCAGCATTTT.

The genes are TRBV3-1 (or the pseudogene TRBV3-2) and TRBJ1-6; TRBD1 might be the D (5 bases). The CDR3 sequence is 13 residues long. Germline V CDR1 and CDR2: LGHDT, YNNKEL (reference sequence). Trimming removed 2 bases at V and 10 bases at J, with 9 bases between. This CDR3 reads CASSQLRDSPLHF. CDR3 DNA: TGTGCCAGCAGCCAACTAAGGGACTCACCCCTCCACTTT.

V gene TRBV10-3 combines with J gene TRBJ2-7, with no clear D. There are 16 residues in the CDR3. The germline CDR1 and CDR2 sequences are ENHRY and SYGVKD. Trimming removed 3 bases at V and 0 bases at J, with 15 bases between. The CDR3 DNA is TGTGCCATCAGTGACCCCACTTACGGCCGCTCCTACGAGCAGTACTTC. This sequence encodes CAISDPTYGRSYEQYF.

The CDR3 DNA reads TGTGCCAGCAACCAGCCCCGTACAGTCTCCAGCTACACTGAAGCTTTCTTT. The encoded protein is CASNQPRTVSSYTEAFF. The V call is TRBV6-9, the J call TRBJ1-1, with D unresolved. V shed 7 bases and J shed 3 bases, with 24 bases lying between them. The germline CDR1 and CDR2 sequences are MNHGY and SVAAGI. The CDR3 has 17 residues.

This clone was counted only a few times. The V gene is TRBV15, the J gene TRBJ1-1; no definite D call. This CDR3 has 15 residues. CDR1 is LNHNV, CDR2 YYDKDF, per germline (reference sequence). The V and J ends lost 0 bases and 1 base respectively, with 9 bases between them. The CDR3 region is CATSRDLAPNTEAFF. The DNA for the CDR3 is TGTGCCACCAGCAGAGATTTGGCACCGAACACTGAAGCTTTCTTT.